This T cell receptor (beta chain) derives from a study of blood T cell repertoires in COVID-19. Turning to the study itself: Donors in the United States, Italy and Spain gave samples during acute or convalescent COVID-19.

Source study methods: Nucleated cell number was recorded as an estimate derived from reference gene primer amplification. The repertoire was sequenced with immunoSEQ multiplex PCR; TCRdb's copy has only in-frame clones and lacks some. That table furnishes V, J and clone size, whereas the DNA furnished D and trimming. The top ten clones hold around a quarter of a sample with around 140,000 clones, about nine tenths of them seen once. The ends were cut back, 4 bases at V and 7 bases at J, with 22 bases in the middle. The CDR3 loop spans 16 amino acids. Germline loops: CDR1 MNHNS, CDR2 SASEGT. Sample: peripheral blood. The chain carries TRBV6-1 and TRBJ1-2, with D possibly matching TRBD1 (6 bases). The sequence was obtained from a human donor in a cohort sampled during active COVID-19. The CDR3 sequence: CASSVTGGAFYTGYTF. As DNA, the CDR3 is TGTGCCAGCAGTGTCACGGGGGGCGCTTTTTACACTGGCTACACCTTC.